The 10 T cell receptor beta chains in this list originate from one sample, sequenced in a study of blood T cell repertoires in COVID-19. TCRdb keeps only in-frame clones here, not all; method: immunoSEQ multiplex PCR. This sample has about 270,000 clones, with 85% to 90% found just once. The sample was PBMCs or T cells enriched from blood (not recorded which). The receptor set was obtained from a woman under 40 with acute COVID-19.

This chain links TRBV19 with TRBJ2-7; 8 bases are shared with TRBD2. Germline V gene data show CDR1 as LNHDA and CDR2 as SQIVND (reference sequence). The CDR3 consists of 15 residues. V trimming: 4 bases; J trimming: 3 bases; junction bases outside the gene matches: 8. The CDR3 DNA reads TGTGCCAGTAGTACCCTAACTAGCGGACTCTACGAGCAGTACTTC. This sequence encodes CASSTLTSGLYEQYF.

The chain has TRBV19 and TRBJ2-2; D unresolved. Deletions cut 3 bases from V and 6 bases from J, with 17 bases between. Per the germline V gene, CDR1 is LNHDA and CDR2 is SQIVND (reference sequence). The CDR3 spans 16 residues. The CDR3 nucleotides are TGTGCCAGTAGTATGCCTAGTTTACAAAACGCCGGGGAGCTGTTTTTT. It translates to CASSMPSLQNAGELFF. The full variable domain, rest sourced from reference TRBV19 and TRBJ2-2, is DGGITQSPKYLFRKEGQNVTLSCEQNLNHDAMYWYRQDPGQGLRLIYYSQIVNDFQKGDIAEGYSVSREKKESFPLTVTSAQKNPTAFYLCASSMPSLQNAGELFFGEGSRLTVL.

The chain links TRBV7-9 to TRBJ2-7, with 8 bases identical to TRBD2. Trimming cost V 5 bases and J 2 bases; bases outside gene matches: 8. This CDR3 has 15 amino acids. CDR1 is SEHNR, CDR2 FQNEAQ, per germline (reference sequence). CDR3 sequence reads: CASSAGGQRPYEQYF. The CDR3 DNA reads as TGTGCCAGCAGCGCGGGAGGCCAACGACCCTACGAGCAGTACTTC.

The rearrangement links TRBV4-3 to TRBJ2-6; D perhaps matches TRBD1 (5 bases). The CDR3 loop spans 16 amino acids. Germline CDR1 reads LGHNA; CDR2 reads YSLEER. V dropped 4 bases and J dropped 3 bases, with 13 bases sitting between them. This CDR3 reads CASSPVVGVGANVLTF. CDR3 nucleotide sequence: TGCGCCAGCAGCCCCGTTGTAGGGGTTGGGGCCAACGTCCTGACTTTC.

The genes are TRBV9 and TRBJ2-3, with a weak D call TRBD2 (6 bases). Trimming stripped 0 bases from V and 2 bases from J, with 7 bases between. The CDR3 spans 14 residues. CDR1 is SGDLS, CDR2 YYNGEE, per germline. CDR3 amino acids: CASSVGGVTDTQYF. CDR3 nucleotide sequence: TGTGCCAGCAGCGTAGGGGGGGTCACAGATACGCAGTATTTT.

The V gene is TRBV2, the J gene TRBJ1-4; weak D call: TRBD1 (6 bases). Germline CDR1 SNHLY, CDR2 FYNNEI. The germline V and J ends were trimmed by 2 bases and 10 bases, with 20 bases remaining between them. This CDR3 has 16 amino acids. The CDR3 is CASSEYDNRAGVKLFF. CDR3 coding DNA: TGTGCCAGCAGTGAATATGATAACAGGGCCGGCGTAAAACTGTTTTTT.

The chain joins TRBV6-2 or TRBV6-3 to TRBJ2-1, with TRBD2 matching 7 bases. The CDR3 covers 16 residues. Germline values: CDR1 MNHEY, CDR2 SVGEGT. Trimming at V came to 2 bases and at J to 3 bases, leaving 7 bases not matched to a gene. The CDR3 loop is CASSYPAAGFYNEQFF. Written as DNA, the CDR3 is TGTGCCAGCAGTTACCCCGCAGCGGGATTCTACAATGAGCAGTTCTTC.

Of note for this clone: Germline and junction disagree at one end, which may indicate a read error. The gene calls are TRBV15 and TRBJ1-1, with 7 bases fitting TRBD1. This CDR3 has 13 residues. From germline, CDR1 is LNHNV and CDR2 YYDKDF (reference sequence). The CDR3 coding sequence is TGTGCCACCAGCGGAGACAGGGTCACTGAAGCTTTCTTT. Its translation: CATSGDRVTEAFF.

Notes on this clone: At the DNA level, this CDR3 is encoded by other sequences in the same sample as well. V usage is TRBV9 and J usage is TRBJ2-3; 8 bases match TRBD2. Germline-derived CDR1 and CDR2 are SGDLS and YYNGEE. V was pared by 2 bases and J by 1 base, with 3 bases of the junction left unmatched. This CDR3 spans 15 amino acids. CDR3 DNA sequence: TGTGCCAGCAGCGTGAGCGGGAGTGGCACAGATACGCAGTATTTT. It yields the protein CASSVSGSGTDTQYF.

The chain has TRBV2 and TRBJ2-2; possibly TRBD2 for D (6 bases). Germline V gene sequence: CDR1 SNHLY, CDR2 FYNNEI. Trimming pared 2 bases from V and 6 bases from J, leaving 13 bases between. The CDR3 consists of 15 residues. The CDR3 protein is CASSELASVPGELFF. CDR3 bases: TGTGCCAGCAGTGAATTGGCTAGCGTCCCCGGGGAGCTGTTTTTT.